The 29 T cell receptor beta chains below were found in one sample sequenced in a study of shared clonotypes between healthy human individuals. The assay was immunoSEQ multiplex PCR, and TCRdb's table has in-frame clones only and misses some. The sample lists some 2.3 million clones, approximately 93% occurring once. The specimen sequenced was naive CD4+ T cells from PBMCs. Subset reported: CD45RA+ positively selected. The receptor set was obtained from a man between 18 and 35 years old in good health. Some clones in this sample may be carry-over from other donors' samples.

The rearrangement joins TRBV13 to TRBJ2-6; no clear D. The germline CDR1 and CDR2 sequences are PRHDT and FYEKMQ (reference sequence). The CDR3 consists of 16 residues. V was shortened by 6 bases and J by 1 base, with 13 bases between the two germline ends. CDR3 in amino acids: CASRAWGRSGANVLTF. CDR3 sequence (DNA): TGTGCCAGCAGGGCCTGGGGTAGATCTGGGGCCAACGTCCTGACTTTC.

The CDR3 loop is CSARRREPQHF. The CDR3 DNA follows: TGCAGTGCTAGAAGGAGGGAGCCCCAGCATTTT. The J gene is TRBJ1-5, the V gene TRBV20-1; D gene ambiguous. The V gene's germline CDR1 is DFQATT and CDR2 SNEGSKA (reference sequence). The germline V and J ends were trimmed by 2 bases and 8 bases, with 7 bases remaining between them. There are 11 residues in the CDR3.

CDR3 bases: TGTGCCAGCAGCGTAGCGTCGGGGCTCGGGGAGCTGTTTTTT. Translated, it gives CASSVASGLGELFF. The chain couples TRBV9 to TRBJ2-2; D could derive from TRBD1 or TRBD2 (5 bases each). V gave up 0 bases and J gave up 7 bases, with 10 bases separating them. The CDR3 contains 14 residues. Germline V CDR1 and CDR2: SGDLS, YYNGEE.

The V gene is TRBV28, the J gene TRBJ1-5, with D possibly matching TRBD1 (5 bases). V shed 7 bases and J shed 2 bases, with 12 bases lying between them. The CDR3 consists of 14 residues. The germline gives CDR1 MDHEN, CDR2 SYDVKM. The CDR3 loop is CASIPDRGNQPQHF. The CDR3 DNA reads as TGTGCCAGCATCCCTGACAGAGGCAATCAGCCCCAGCATTTT.

The chain carries TRBV4-3 and TRBJ2-7; no reliable D call. Looked up from germline, CDR1 is LGHNA and CDR2 is YSLEER. The CDR3 length is 13 residues. With 0 bases removed from V and 3 bases from J, the gap between germline ends came to 6 bases. CDR3 coding DNA: TGCGCCAGCAGCCAAGAGGAGCGCTACGAGCAGTACTTC. It yields the protein CASSQEERYEQYF.

J is TRBJ2-1 and V is TRBV7-9, with TRBD2 matching 8 bases. This CDR3 comprises 16 residues. CDR1 SEHNR and CDR2 FQNEAQ come from the germline V gene (reference sequence). The ends lost 3 bases at V and 6 bases at J; junction bases unmatched: 10. The CDR3 sequence: CASSLMTSVPINEQFF. The CDR3 bases are TGTGCCAGCAGCTTGATGACTAGCGTGCCCATCAATGAGCAGTTCTTC.

The gene calls are TRBV4-3 and TRBJ2-7, with 9 nucleotides matching TRBD2. Germline V lookup: CDR1 LGHNA, CDR2 YSLEER. J was trimmed by 1 base and V by 1 base; bases with no gene match: 17. This CDR3 is 20 amino acids long. CDR3 nucleotides: TGCGCCAGCAGCCAAGCTGATGGGGGAGCGGGAGGCCTCGCTTCCTACGAGCAGTACTTC. Encoded protein: CASSQADGGAGGLASYEQYF.

The chain recombines TRBV10-3 with TRBJ1-1; D unclear. This CDR3 region has 11 residues. From germline, CDR1 is ENHRY and CDR2 SYGVKD. Trimming left V 11 bases short and J 7 bases short, with 14 bases between. This CDR3 reads CAARQRGEAFF. The CDR3 nucleotides read TGTGCCGCTCGGCAGAGAGGTGAAGCTTTCTTT.

The V and J genes are TRBV6-6 and TRBJ1-1, with D possibly matching TRBD1 (5 bases). Trimming pared 0 bases from V and 3 bases from J, leaving 5 bases between. The V gene's germline CDR1 is MNHNY and CDR2 SVGAGI (reference sequence). This CDR3 has 13 residues. For the CDR3, the DNA is TGTGCCAGCAGTTACTCGACAGACACTGAAGCTTTCTTT. This translates into CASSYSTDTEAFF.

The V and J genes are TRBV29-1 and TRBJ2-7; 7 bases map to TRBD2. The CDR3 sequence is 12 residues long. CDR1 is SQVTM and CDR2 is ANQGSEA in the germline V gene. Trimming cost V 5 bases and J 5 bases; bases outside gene matches: 6. In DNA, the CDR3 is TGCAGCGTTATGGGGGAGGGTCACGAGCAGTACTTC. This encodes CSVMGEGHEQYF.

The V and J genes are TRBV11-2 and TRBJ2-3, with D maybe TRBD1 (5 bases). The germline V gene encodes CDR1 SGHAT and CDR2 FQNNGV. The CDR3 extends over 15 amino acids. Trimming shortened V by 4 bases and J by 2 bases, and 13 bases separated the two germline ends. CDR3 nucleotide sequence: TGTGCCAGCAGCTCCTACAGTGGGGCCACAGATACGCAGTATTTT. It specifies CASSSYSGATDTQYF.

The chain joins TRBV2 to TRBJ2-5, with a weak D call TRBD1 (6 bases). CDR3 length: 12 amino acids. Germline V lookup: CDR1 SNHLY, CDR2 FYNNEI. Trimming took 10 bases from V and 5 from J, leaving 14 bases between them. CDR3 nucleotides: TGTGCCAACAAGGGGGTAGCGGAGACCCAGTACTTC. Residues: CANKGVAETQYF.

This clone was seen more than once but under ten times. The chain has TRBV28 and TRBJ1-5; 7 bases map to TRBD1. The J segment lost 4 bases and the V segment lost 5 bases, leaving 8 bases of the junction unmatched. The CDR3 sequence is 15 residues long. Germline V CDR1 and CDR2: MDHEN, SYDVKM. CDR3 residues: CASSPQGQPNQPQHF. The CDR3 DNA reads TGTGCCAGCAGTCCACAGGGACAGCCTAATCAGCCCCAGCATTTT. The entire variable domain, with the rest obtained from reference TRBV28 and TRBJ1-5, is as follows: DVKVTQSSRYLVKRTGEKVFLECVQDMDHENMFWYRQDPGLGLRLIYFSYDVKMKEKGDIPEGYSVSREKKERFSLILESASTNQTSMYLCASSPQGQPNQPQHFGDGTRLSIL.

The chain links TRBV28 to TRBJ1-5; D not resolved. Between the trimmed V and J ends, which lost 8 bases and 4 bases, there was a span of 12 bases. The germline gives CDR1 MDHEN, CDR2 SYDVKM. The CDR3 consists of 13 residues. The CDR3 bases are TGTGCCAGCGAGACCGTCACTAATCAGCCCCAGCATTTT. Translation gives CASETVTNQPQHF.

The chain joins TRBV9 to TRBJ2-7; 16 bases align to TRBD2. Unmatched junction bases numbered 18, after V lost 0 bases and J lost 9 bases. Germline CDR1 reads SGDLS; CDR2 reads YYNGEE. The CDR3 length is 20 residues. CDR3 DNA sequence: TGTGCCAGCAGCGTAGGCCGGGGGACTAGCGGGAGGGATCGCTACGAAGGGCAGTACTTC. Its protein product is CASSVGRGTSGRDRYEGQYF.

This rearrangement joins TRBV5-4 to TRBJ2-7; tentative D call: TRBD1 (6 bases). From germline, CDR1 is SGHNT and CDR2 YYREEE (reference sequence). This CDR3 contains 14 residues. The V gene lost 4 bases and the J gene lost 3 bases, with 14 bases spanning the gap. CDR3 nucleotides: TGTGCCAGCAGCCGAAAAACAGGGAACTACGAGCAGTACTTC. Translated: CASSRKTGNYEQYF.

This rearrangement joins TRBV28 to TRBJ1-1; 9 positions agree with TRBD1. Germline V gives CDR1 MDHEN, CDR2 SYDVKM. This CDR3 is 14 amino acids long. The junction had 5 bases not matched to a gene; V was cut back by 4 bases and J by 5 bases. The DNA of the CDR3 is TGTGCCAGCAGTTATCCCGGGACAGGGACTGAAGCTTTCTTT. Amino acids: CASSYPGTGTEAFF.

The chain links TRBV7-2 to TRBJ1-2; D is perhaps TRBD1 (6 bases). Germline CDR1 reads SGHTA; CDR2 reads FQGNSA. V gave up 5 bases and J gave up 7 bases, with 17 bases separating them. The CDR3 is made up of 14 amino acids. CDR3 sequence reads: CASSPNGGRGGYTF. CDR3 DNA sequence: TGTGCCAGCAGCCCAAATGGGGGCCGTGGTGGCTACACCTTC.

A word on this clone: This sample includes further DNA sequences coding for the same CDR3. The J gene is TRBJ2-3, the V gene TRBV20-1; no reliable D call. This CDR3 has 11 residues. V was shortened by 5 bases and J by 4 bases, with 7 bases between the two germline ends. Germline loops: CDR1 DFQATT, CDR2 SNEGSKA (reference sequence). The CDR3 DNA follows: TGCAGTGCTTCCCGGTCAGATACGCAGTATTTT. It translates to CSASRSDTQYF.

This chain links TRBV30 with TRBJ2-7; the D gene is possibly TRBD1 (6 bases). The V and J ends lost 7 bases and 5 bases respectively, with 15 bases between them. This CDR3 comprises 12 residues. Germline lookup yields CDR1 GTSNPN and CDR2 SVGIG (reference sequence). CDR3 sequence (DNA): TGTGCCTACTCAGGGGCCGGGAACGAGCAGTACTTC. Translating it yields CAYSGAGNEQYF.

This chain connects TRBV4-1 to TRBJ2-3, with 9 bases lining up with TRBD2. Germline lookup yields CDR1 MGHRA and CDR2 YSYEKL. V lost 1 base, J lost 0 bases, and 5 bases stayed unmatched. The CDR3 extends over 17 amino acids. The CDR3 DNA reads TGCGCCAGCAGCCAAGCCCTAGCGGGATTTAGCACAGATACGCAGTATTTT. This encodes CASSQALAGFSTDTQYF.

CDR3 coding DNA: TGTGCCAGCAGCTTGGACCTAGCGGGGATAACAGATACGCAGTATTTT. Translating gives CASSLDLAGITDTQYF. V gene TRBV5-5 combines with J gene TRBJ2-3; 9 bases are a match to TRBD2. CDR1 and CDR2 from the germline V gene are SGHKS and YYEKEE (reference sequence). The trim removed 0 bases at V and 3 bases at J, leaving 5 bases unmatched. This CDR3 comprises 16 residues.

The chain recombines TRBV28 with TRBJ2-2; a possible D gene is TRBD1 (7 bases). The CDR3 contains 16 residues. Germline V gene sequence: CDR1 MDHEN, CDR2 SYDVKM. V lost 2 bases and J 0 bases, leaving 10 bases between the germline ends. The chain's CDR3 is CASSLGGGANTGELFF. CDR3 sequence (DNA): TGTGCCAGCAGTTTAGGAGGGGGCGCGAACACCGGGGAGCTGTTTTTT.

This clone was observed once. This chain uses TRBV10-3 with TRBJ2-2; unclear D gene. V lost 4 bases and J lost 7, with 13 bases in between. The CDR3 contains 14 residues. The V gene's germline CDR1 is ENHRY and CDR2 SYGVKD. CDR3 loop: CAISVRVLGGELFF. DNA for the CDR3: TGTGCCATCAGTGTAAGGGTCTTGGGCGGGGAGCTGTTTTTT.

The chain combines TRBV5-1 with TRBJ1-1, with 7 bases fitting TRBD1. This CDR3 region has 13 residues. J lost 4 bases, V lost 4 bases, and 4 bases had no gene match. In germline, CDR1 is SGHRS, CDR2 YFSETQ. CDR3 protein: CASSPGQLTEAFF. CDR3 DNA: TGCGCCAGCAGCCCGGGACAGCTCACTGAAGCTTTCTTT.

The chain links TRBV7-3 to TRBJ2-3; TRBD1 matches 9 bases. The CDR3 runs 14 residues. Trimming removed 8 bases from V and 3 bases from J; junction bases left unmatched: 6. The V gene's germline CDR1 is SGHTA and CDR2 FQGTGA. CDR3 bases: TGTGCCAGCTCGGGACAGGGCGGTACAGATACGCAGTATTTT. Translated, it gives CASSGQGGTDTQYF. Supplemented by reference TRBV7-3 and TRBJ2-3, the full variable domain reads GAGVSQTPSNKVTEKGKYVELRCDPISGHTALYWYRQSLGQGPEFLIYFQGTGAADDSGLPNDRFFAVRPEGSVSTLKIQRTERGDSAVYLCASSGQGGTDTQYFGPGTRLTVL.

This clone is a singleton in its sample. The V gene is TRBV10-3, the J gene TRBJ2-1; D is possibly TRBD1 or TRBD2 (5 bases each). This CDR3 contains 14 residues. V was trimmed by 1 base and J by 8 bases, leaving 12 bases between them. Germline V gene lookup returns CDR1 ENHRY and CDR2 SYGVKD. In DNA, the CDR3 is TGTGCCATCAGTGAGTTTGGGGGTTCCGATGAGCAGTTCTTC. It encodes CAISEFGGSDEQFF.

The chain combines TRBV19 with TRBJ1-1; 10 nucleotides agree with TRBD1. The CDR3 is 18 amino acids. Trimming cost V 5 bases and J 0 bases; bases outside gene matches: 12. The germline V gene has CDR1 LNHDA and CDR2 SQIVND (reference sequence). The CDR3 loop reads CASSSSWTGGFMNTEAFF. CDR3 in DNA: TGTGCCAGTAGTTCTAGCTGGACAGGGGGGTTTATGAACACTGAAGCTTTCTTT.

This chain links TRBV30 with TRBJ1-2; D is undetermined. Germline V CDR1 and CDR2: GTSNPN, SVGIG (reference sequence). This CDR3 region has 16 residues. V lost 0 bases and J 7 bases, leaving 21 bases between the germline ends. Here the CDR3 reads CAWSVSRSPLGSGYTF. The CDR3 DNA reads TGTGCCTGGAGTGTATCCCGGTCTCCCTTGGGGAGTGGCTACACCTTC.